Below are 24 T cell receptor beta chains sequenced from a single sample in a study of T cells after somatic rescue of genetic block. This table comes from immunoSEQ multiplex PCR, and its TCRdb copy is limited to in-frame clones, with some not included. This table holds over 9,500 clones, roughly 70% found once. Sequenced: peripheral blood mononuclear cells (PBMCs). The receptor source for this set is a boy aged 5-17 years.

V is TRBV18 and J is TRBJ2-3; perhaps TRBD1 as D (5 bases). Germline V gene lookup returns CDR1 KGHSH and CDR2 LQKENI. The CDR3 is 18 amino acids. V lost 2 bases and J lost 0, with 18 bases in between. CDR3 sequence (DNA): TGTGCCAGCTCACCAATAGGACACGGAGCTTCTAGCACAGATACGCAGTATTTT. Its protein product is CASSPIGHGASSTDTQYF.

The chain carries TRBV6-5 and TRBJ2-5; 7 nucleotides agree with TRBD2. V lost 3 bases to trimming and J lost 4 bases; unmatched junction nucleotides: 11. Germline V gene sequence: CDR1 MNHEY, CDR2 SVGAGI. The CDR3 is 16 amino acids. The chain's CDR3 is CASSYEASGYPETQYF. DNA of the CDR3: TGTGCCAGCAGTTATGAGGCTAGCGGATACCCAGAGACCCAGTACTTC.

CDR3 region: CASSLFTSGGLNEQFF. The CDR3 bases are TGTGCCAGCAGCTTGTTTACTAGCGGGGGCCTCAATGAGCAGTTCTTC. V usage is TRBV5-4 and J usage is TRBJ2-1, with TRBD2 identical over 11 bases. With 1 base clipped from V and 6 bases from J, the junction kept 6 bases outside the gene matches. Germline CDR1 and CDR2: SGHNT and YYREEE (reference sequence). This CDR3 has 16 amino acids.

The CDR3: CASRPAGNTEAFF. In DNA, the CDR3 is TGCGCCAGCCGTCCCGCAGGGAACACTGAAGCTTTCTTT. The chain employs TRBV5-1 and TRBJ1-1; D ambiguous. This CDR3 has 13 residues. V dropped 7 bases and J dropped 1 base, with 11 bases sitting between them. The germline V gene encodes CDR1 SGHRS and CDR2 YFSETQ.

Points on this clone: A read error may produce the germline difference seen at one junction end. The gene calls are TRBV5-1 and TRBJ2-7; a weak D match, TRBD2 (6 bases). CDR1 SGHRS and CDR2 YFSETQ come from the germline V gene. CDR3 length: 14 residues. The CDR3, as DNA: TGCGCCAGCAGCCACCTGGCGGGGTCCTATGAGCAGTACTTC. Translating it yields CASSHLAGSYEQYF.

This clone has just a few counts. The rearrangement uses TRBV10-3 and TRBJ2-7; 12 nucleotides match TRBD1. J gave up 2 bases and V 5 bases, and 7 bases lay outside the gene matches. CDR3 length: 16 amino acids. CDR1 and CDR2 from the germline V gene are ENHRY and SYGVKD. CDR3 nucleotide sequence: TGTGCCATCAGTTATCTCCGGGACAGGGGGCCCTACGAGCAGTACTTC. Residues: CAISYLRDRGPYEQYF.

This clone was picked up a small number of times. The chain carries TRBV11-2 and TRBJ2-2, with 7 bases fitting TRBD2. CDR1 and CDR2 (germline): SGHAT, FQNNGV. The junction had 5 bases not matched to a gene; V was cut back by 1 base and J by 3 bases. The CDR3 sequence is 16 residues long. The CDR3 DNA reads TGTGCCAGCAGCTTAGTAGGCGGGAGAGACACCGGGGAGCTGTTTTTT. Its protein product is CASSLVGGRDTGELFF.

This clone showed up just once. The chain uses TRBV5-1 and TRBJ1-1; tentatively, D is TRBD1 (5 bases). Trimming removed 4 bases from V and 1 base from J, with 17 bases in between. CDR1 is SGHRS and CDR2 is YFSETQ in the germline V gene. The CDR3 loop spans 16 amino acids. Here the CDR3 DNA reads TGCGCCAGCAGCCCTGGGGGGGAAGGAGGGAACACTGAAGCTTTCTTT. The encoded protein is CASSPGGEGGNTEAFF.

The chain has TRBV29-1 and TRBJ2-5; 8 bases align to TRBD2. The CDR3 runs to 12 residues. The ends lost 5 bases at V and 5 bases at J; junction bases unmatched: 4. The germline V gene encodes CDR1 SQVTM and CDR2 ANQGSEA. CDR3: CSVYRGGETQYF. The CDR3 coding sequence is TGCAGCGTTTATCGGGGGGGGGAGACCCAGTACTTC.

This chain connects TRBV6-1 to TRBJ1-2, with D maybe TRBD1 (6 bases). Trimming took 4 bases from V and 0 from J, leaving 12 bases between them. This CDR3 comprises 15 residues. Germline loops: CDR1 MNHNS, CDR2 SASEGT. The CDR3 reads CASSGGGASNYGYTF. The CDR3 nucleotides are TGTGCCAGCAGTGGGGGGGGCGCGTCTAACTATGGCTACACCTTC.

V usage is TRBV6-4 and J usage is TRBJ1-2; D is possibly TRBD1 (5 bases). Trimming removed 9 bases at V and 5 bases at J, with 16 bases between. From germline, CDR1 is MRHNA and CDR2 SNTAGT. The CDR3 length is 13 residues. CDR3 region: CASSAGPFYGYTF. The CDR3 coding sequence is TGTGCCAGTTCCGCGGGGCCTTTTTATGGCTACACCTTC.

The chain joins TRBV4-1 to TRBJ2-7; TRBD2 matches 9 bases. V lost 6 bases to trimming and J lost 0 bases; unmatched junction nucleotides: 12. Germline CDR1 is MGHRA and CDR2 is YSYEKL. This CDR3 region has 17 residues. The CDR3 DNA reads as TGCGCCAGCAGGGAGCGGGAGGCCGAATGGGGCTCCTACGAGCAGTACTTC. Its translation is CASREREAEWGSYEQYF.

The rearrangement uses TRBV5-5 and TRBJ2-7; 8 bases are a match to TRBD1. V gave up 2 bases and J gave up 7 bases; unmatched junction bases: 8. This CDR3 has 14 residues. The germline gives CDR1 SGHKS, CDR2 YYEKEE (reference sequence). Here the CDR3 reads CASSFGQGAQEQYF. Written as DNA, the CDR3 is TGTGCCAGCAGCTTCGGGCAGGGGGCGCAAGAGCAGTACTTC.

J is TRBJ2-7 and V is TRBV5-1; 8 bases align to TRBD1. V shed 0 bases, J shed 2 bases, and the junction held 4 bases outside the gene matches. The CDR3 is 15 residues long. Germline V CDR1 and CDR2: SGHRS, YFSETQ. CDR3 region: CASSLALQGAYEQYF. CDR3 bases: TGCGCCAGCAGCTTGGCACTACAGGGGGCCTACGAGCAGTACTTC.

V and J are TRBV6-6 and TRBJ2-2; a possible D gene is TRBD1 (6 bases). Trimming removed 3 bases at V and 3 bases at J, with 8 bases between. CDR1 and CDR2 from the germline V gene are MNHNY and SVGAGI (reference sequence). The CDR3 spans 14 residues. CDR3 nucleotides: TGTGCCAGCAGTTATGGACAGTACACCGGGGAGCTGTTTTTT. This encodes CASSYGQYTGELFF.

The sample holds one count of this clone. The V and J genes are TRBV9 and TRBJ1-6; TRBD1 might be the D (6 bases). The CDR3 length is 14 residues. The germline gives CDR1 SGDLS, CDR2 YYNGEE. V dropped 2 bases and J dropped 10 bases, with 13 bases sitting between them. CDR3 DNA sequence: TGTGCCAGCAGCGTTTACAGGGAAAGCTCACCCCTCCACTTT. The encoded protein is CASSVYRESSPLHF.

The chain carries TRBV27 and TRBJ2-3; D may be TRBD1 (6 bases). Germline assignment: CDR1 MNHEY and CDR2 SMNVEV (reference sequence). There are 17 residues in the CDR3. V lost 4 bases and J lost 4, with 21 bases in between. As DNA, the CDR3 is TGTGCCAGCAGTTCCCCCCTCGGACAGTTTGGGGCAGATACGCAGTATTTT. Translation: CASSSPLGQFGADTQYF.

V is TRBV19 and J is TRBJ1-2; D gene unclear. V was trimmed by 8 bases and J by 4 bases, leaving 8 bases between them. The V gene's germline CDR1 is LNHDA and CDR2 SQIVND (reference sequence). This CDR3 comprises 11 residues. This chain's CDR3 is CASGSFYGYTF. CDR3 DNA sequence: TGTGCCAGTGGGTCCTTCTATGGCTACACCTTC.

Only a few counts were recorded for this clone. The chain is built from TRBV10-2 and TRBJ2-7; TRBD2 is a possible D gene (5 bases). The CDR3 is made up of 13 amino acids. Germline V gene data show CDR1 as WSHSY and CDR2 as SAAADI. Trimming pared 7 bases from V and 3 bases from J, leaving 13 bases between. CDR3 nucleotides: TGCGCCAGCAACCCTAGCTCCATCTACGAGCAGTACTTC. Translated: CASNPSSIYEQYF.

The chain joins TRBV5-1 to TRBJ1-6; D call uncertain. V lost 3 bases, J lost 13 bases, and 20 bases lay in between. Germline V gene lookup returns CDR1 SGHRS and CDR2 YFSETQ. This CDR3 contains 15 residues. The CDR3 spells CASSSTGSVVSPLHF. CDR3 in DNA: TGCGCCAGCAGCTCGACGGGTTCCGTGGTATCCCCCCTCCACTTT.

CDR3 nucleotides: TGTGCCAGCAGTTTAAACACCCGGCCCTCCTACGAGCAGTACTTC. Residues: CASSLNTRPSYEQYF. V is TRBV28 and J is TRBJ2-7; the D is unclear. V was cut by 2 bases and J by 0 bases, with 11 bases left in between. The germline CDR1 and CDR2 sequences are MDHEN and SYDVKM. The CDR3 has 15 amino acids. The variable domain in full, with the rest retrieved from reference TRBV28 and TRBJ2-7, is DVKVTQSSRYLVKRTGEKVFLECVQDMDHENMFWYRQDPGLGLRLIYFSYDVKMKEKGDIPEGYSVSREKKERFSLILESASTNQTSMYLCASSLNTRPSYEQYFGPGTRLTVT.

This clone was seen a few times. This chain uses TRBV6-5 with TRBJ1-2; D gene unclear. The CDR3 is 15 residues long. Germline V gene sequence: CDR1 MNHEY, CDR2 SVGAGI. The V end lost 6 bases, the J end lost 5 bases, and 19 bases lay between the germline ends. The CDR3 coding sequence is TGTGCCAGCAGCCCCATCGGGTCTGGACGGTATGGCTACACCTTC. Its protein is CASSPIGSGRYGYTF.

This clone was recorded once. This chain links TRBV7-2 with TRBJ2-2, with 7 nucleotides matching TRBD1. Trimming cost V 2 bases and J 5 bases; bases outside gene matches: 5. The CDR3 spans 15 residues. CDR1 and CDR2 (germline): SGHTA, FQGNSA. The CDR3 DNA reads TGTGCCAGCAGCTTACCCAGGGGGAGAACCGGGGAGCTGTTTTTT. Translated: CASSLPRGRTGELFF.

The V gene is TRBV9, the J gene TRBJ1-6; D gene unclear. V was pared by 3 bases and J by 10 bases, with 17 bases between. This CDR3 is 15 amino acids long. Germline CDR1 reads SGDLS; CDR2 reads YYNGEE. As DNA, the CDR3 is TGTGCCAGCAGCGGGAACCCCTTAAACAGCTCACCCCTCCACTTT. Amino acids: CASSGNPLNSSPLHF.